This paragraph reports one T cell receptor beta chain. Donors were Caucasian adults residing in Nashville, Tennessee, USA. These data come from a study of shared clonotypes between healthy human individuals. Assay: immunoSEQ multiplex PCR; the TCRdb copy retains only in-frame clones and omits some. The profile shows around 2.5 million clones, 93% of them singletons. The germline gives CDR1 KGHSH, CDR2 LQKENI. The CDR3 runs to 15 residues. V lost 6 bases and J lost 7, with 22 bases in between. The J gene is TRBJ2-7, the V gene TRBV18; tentatively, D is TRBD2 (5 bases). Sequencing was done on a sample of naive CD4+ T cells from PBMCs. Subset here: CD45RA+ positively selected. The clonotype originates from a young man in good health. Some clones in this sample may be carry-over from other donors' samples. The CDR3 region has the DNA TGTGCCAGCTCGCCTTTAGCGCTTCCCCTAAATGAGCAGTACTTC. Translating it yields CASSPLALPLNEQYF.